The 15 T cell receptor beta chains in this list originate from one sample, sequenced in a study of cytomegalovirus exposure and HLA in healthy donors. This table comes from immunoSEQ multiplex PCR, and its TCRdb copy is limited to in-frame clones, with some not included. The data hold about 110,000 clones, with around nine tenths observed a single time. Sequencing used PBMCs. The receptors stem from a young woman in good health and CMV-seronegative.

There are a few counts of this clone. The chain combines TRBV7-9 with TRBJ1-1; the match to TRBD1 covers 7 bases. This CDR3 is built from 14 residues. Germline values: CDR1 SEHNR, CDR2 FQNEAQ (reference sequence). V gave up 5 bases and J gave up 0 bases; unmatched junction bases: 3. This CDR3 reads CASSRQGMNTEAFF. As DNA, the CDR3 is TGTGCCAGCAGCCGACAGGGCATGAACACTGAAGCTTTCTTT.

The V call is TRBV9, the J call TRBJ2-1, with 10 bases aligning to TRBD2. Trimming removed 3 bases from V and 12 bases from J; junction bases left unmatched: 18. Germline CDR1 SGDLS, CDR2 YYNGEE. This CDR3 contains 17 residues. CDR3 DNA sequence: TGTGCCAGCAGCGCGTACGGGGGGGCTAGCGGGGGAGCGAGGCAGTTCTTC. Its translation: CASSAYGGASGGARQFF.

V and J are TRBV19 and TRBJ2-5; TRBD2 matches 7 bases. Germline CDR1 is LNHDA and CDR2 is SQIVND (reference sequence). The CDR3 consists of 15 residues. J lost 4 bases, V lost 4 bases, and 9 bases had no gene match. This CDR3 reads CASSRRREFPETQYF. CDR3 DNA sequence: TGTGCCAGTAGTAGAAGGCGGGAGTTTCCAGAGACCCAGTACTTC.

The chain carries TRBV28 and TRBJ1-6; D ambiguous. The V and J ends lost 2 bases and 6 bases respectively, with 8 bases between them. This CDR3 region has 14 residues. Germline assignment: CDR1 MDHEN and CDR2 SYDVKM. The CDR3, as DNA: TGTGCCAGCAGTTTAACCGGGGTTAATTCACCCCTCCACTTT. Its protein product is CASSLTGVNSPLHF.

This chain uses TRBV29-1 with TRBJ2-3, with 8 bases identical to TRBD2. The CDR3 has 15 residues. Germline loops: CDR1 SQVTM, CDR2 ANQGSEA. Trimming at V came to 6 bases and at J to 3 bases, leaving 11 bases not matched to a gene. The CDR3 DNA reads as TGCAGCGTCCGTCCCGGGACTAGTGGGACAGATACGCAGTATTTT. This encodes CSVRPGTSGTDTQYF.

As DNA, the CDR3 is TGCGCCAGCAGCCAAGAAACTAGCGGGGGTACTTCGGAGCAGTTCTTC. It specifies CASSQETSGGTSEQFF. The chain uses TRBV4-3 and TRBJ2-1; TRBD2 agrees at 11 bases. From germline, CDR1 is LGHNA and CDR2 YSLEER. V gave up 0 bases and J gave up 10 bases; unmatched junction bases: 8. The CDR3 totals 16 residues.

This clone has only one observation. The gene calls are TRBV29-1 and TRBJ1-1, with TRBD1 matching over 7 bases. The CDR3 contains 14 residues. The germline CDR1 and CDR2 sequences are SQVTM and ANQGSEA. V was pared by 6 bases and J by 3 bases, with 10 bases of the junction left unmatched. The DNA of the CDR3 is TGCAGCGTCCCAAAAGGGGGCGCGGACACTGAAGCTTTCTTT. Translated: CSVPKGGADTEAFF.

The gene calls are TRBV4-3 and TRBJ1-1; D is unresolved. The CDR3 has 14 amino acids. The V gene lost 1 base and the J gene lost 5 bases, with 11 bases spanning the gap. Per the germline V gene, CDR1 is LGHNA and CDR2 is YSLEER. The CDR3 DNA reads TGCGCCAGCAGCCAAGGAGGCATTGGGACTGAAGCTTTCTTT. Its translation: CASSQGGIGTEAFF.

The rearrangement links TRBV6-1 to TRBJ1-3; tentatively, D is TRBD1 (6 bases). CDR1 MNHNS and CDR2 SASEGT come from the germline V gene. CDR3 size: 14 residues. V was trimmed by 6 bases and J by 1 base, leaving 10 bases between them. The CDR3 sequence: CASSTGISGNTIYF. DNA of the CDR3: TGTGCCAGCAGCACAGGGATTTCTGGAAACACCATATATTTT.

The V and J genes are TRBV6-1 and TRBJ1-5, with 10 positions matching TRBD1. The CDR3 totals 18 residues. The V segment lost 2 bases and the J segment 0 bases; nucleotides outside the gene matches: 7. The germline gives CDR1 MNHNS, CDR2 SASEGT. The CDR3 loop reads CASSETTGGTLSNQPQHF. As DNA, the CDR3 is TGTGCCAGCAGTGAAACGACAGGGGGCACTCTTAGCAATCAGCCCCAGCATTTT.

The DNA for the CDR3 is TGCGCCAGCAGCCAAGAGGGACAGGGTTGGAACACTGAAGCTTTCTTT. This translates into CASSQEGQGWNTEAFF. The chain combines TRBV4-3 with TRBJ1-1; 9 positions agree with TRBD1. Germline-derived CDR1 and CDR2 are LGHNA and YSLEER. Trimming removed 0 bases from V and 1 base from J; junction bases left unmatched: 3. The CDR3 extends over 16 amino acids.

This rearrangement joins TRBV5-1 to TRBJ2-2; D possibly corresponds to TRBD2 (5 bases). The length of the CDR3 is 17 residues. The germline V gene encodes CDR1 SGHRS and CDR2 YFSETQ. Trimming stripped 0 bases from V and 1 base from J, with 13 bases between. CDR3 in DNA: TGCGCCAGCAGCTTGGCCACGTTGAGCGGGAACACCGGGGAGCTGTTTTTT. Encoded protein: CASSLATLSGNTGELFF. The complete variable domain, with remaining parts taken from reference TRBV5-1 and TRBJ2-2, reads KAGVTQTPRYLIKTRGQQVTLSCSPISGHRSVSWYQQTPGQGLQFLFEYFSETQRNKGNFPGRFSGRQFSNSRSEMNVSTLELGDSALYLCASSLATLSGNTGELFFGEGSRLTVL.

This clone is a singleton in its sample. The rearrangement uses TRBV5-1 and TRBJ2-2; TRBD2 matches 10 bases. CDR1 is SGHRS and CDR2 is YFSETQ in the germline V gene. This CDR3 has 15 residues. V gave up 1 base and J gave up 10 bases; unmatched junction bases: 7. CDR3 coding DNA: TGCGCCAGCAGCTTGTTGAGCGGGGGGGCGACGGAGCTGTTTTTT. It specifies CASSLLSGGATELFF.

The V call is TRBV6-6, the J call TRBJ1-4; no reliable D call. This CDR3 has 14 residues. Germline V CDR1 and CDR2: MNHNY, SVGAGI (reference sequence). The V end lost 8 bases, the J end lost 0 bases, and 10 bases lay between the germline ends. Written as DNA, the CDR3 is TGTGCCAGCGAGGGAACATCAACTAATGAAAAACTGTTTTTT. As protein: CASEGTSTNEKLFF.

The V gene is TRBV30, the J gene TRBJ1-2, with D possibly matching TRBD1 (6 bases). V was pared by 7 bases and J by 8 bases, with 14 bases between. Germline CDR1 reads GTSNPN; CDR2 reads SVGIG (reference sequence). The CDR3 consists of 11 residues. Here the CDR3 DNA reads TGTGCCTTACAACAGGGTGTCGGCTACACCTTC. Its protein product is CALQQGVGYTF. Supplemented by reference TRBV30 and TRBJ1-2, the full variable domain reads SQTIHQWPATLVQPVGSPLSLECTVEGTSNPNLYWYRQAAGRGLQLLFYSVGIGQISSEVPQNLSASRPQDRQFILSSKKLLLSDSGFYLCALQQGVGYTFGSGTRLTVV.